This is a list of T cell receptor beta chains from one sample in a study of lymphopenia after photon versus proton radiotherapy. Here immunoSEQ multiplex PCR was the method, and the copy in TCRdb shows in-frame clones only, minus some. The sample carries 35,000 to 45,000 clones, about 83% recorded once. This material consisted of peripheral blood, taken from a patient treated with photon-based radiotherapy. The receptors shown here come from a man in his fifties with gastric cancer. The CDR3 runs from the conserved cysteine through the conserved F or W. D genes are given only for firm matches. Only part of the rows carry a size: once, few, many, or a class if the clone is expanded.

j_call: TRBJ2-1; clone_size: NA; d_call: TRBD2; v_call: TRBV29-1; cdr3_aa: CSVIFSPTSGRVNEQFF; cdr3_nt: TGCAGCGTTATTTTTTCCCCGACTAGCGGGAGGGTAAATGAGCAGTTCTTC
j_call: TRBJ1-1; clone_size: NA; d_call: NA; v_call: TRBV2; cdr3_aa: CASSSHGGGTEAFF; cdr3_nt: TGTGCCAGCAGCTCCCACGGGGGAGGCACTGAAGCTTTCTTT
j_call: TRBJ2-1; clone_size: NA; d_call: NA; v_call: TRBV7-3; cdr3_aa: CASSLTSDLSYNEQFF; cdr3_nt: TGTGCCAGCAGCTTAACATCTGATCTTTCCTACAATGAGCAGTTCTTC
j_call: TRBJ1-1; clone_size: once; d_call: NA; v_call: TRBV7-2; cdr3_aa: CASSLGRQGAFF; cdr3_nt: TGTGCCAGCAGCTTAGGAAGGCAGGGAGCTTTCTTT
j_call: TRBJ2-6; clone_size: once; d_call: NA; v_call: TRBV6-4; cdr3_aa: CASRTDSGANVLTF; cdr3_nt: TGTGCCAGCAGGACAGACTCTGGGGCCAACGTCCTGACTTTC
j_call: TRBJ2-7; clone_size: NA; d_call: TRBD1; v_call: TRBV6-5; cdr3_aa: CASSYGNRGEQYF; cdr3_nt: TGTGCCAGCAGTTATGGTAACAGGGGGGAGCAGTACTTC
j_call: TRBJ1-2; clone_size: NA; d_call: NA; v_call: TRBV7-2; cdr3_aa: CASSLGRTYGYTF; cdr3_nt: TGTGCCAGCAGCTTAGGCAGGACCTATGGCTACACCTTC
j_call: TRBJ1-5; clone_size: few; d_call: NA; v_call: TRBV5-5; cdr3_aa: CASSIAGAKDQPQHF; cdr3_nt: TGTGCCAGCAGCATAGCAGGGGCAAAGGATCAGCCCCAGCATTTT
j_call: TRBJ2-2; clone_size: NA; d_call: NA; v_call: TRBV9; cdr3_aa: CASKVGVETGELFF; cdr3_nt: TGTGCCAGCAAGGTAGGGGTGGAAACCGGGGAGCTGTTTTTT
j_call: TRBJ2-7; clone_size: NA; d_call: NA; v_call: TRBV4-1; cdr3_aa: CASSQRLSQGYEQYF; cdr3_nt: TGCGCCAGCAGCCAACGTTTGTCGCAGGGCTACGAGCAGTACTTC
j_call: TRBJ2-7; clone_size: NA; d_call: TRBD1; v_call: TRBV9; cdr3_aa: CASSPRQGLSSYEQYF; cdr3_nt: TGTGCCAGCAGCCCCCGACAGGGATTGAGCTCCTACGAGCAGTACTTC
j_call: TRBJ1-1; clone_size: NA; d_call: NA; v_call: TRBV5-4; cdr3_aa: CASSPGVRTEAFF; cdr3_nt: TGTGCCAGCAGCCCAGGGGTTCGGACTGAAGCTTTCTTT
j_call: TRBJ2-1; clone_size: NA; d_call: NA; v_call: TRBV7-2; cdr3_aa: CASSLFSTTPTTSYNEQFF; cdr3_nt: TGTGCCAGCAGCTTATTCTCTACTACACCGACAACCTCCTACAATGAGCAGTTCTTC
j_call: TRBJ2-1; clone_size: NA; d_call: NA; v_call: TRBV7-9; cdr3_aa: CASSEPGPQFF; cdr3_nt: TGTGCCAGCAGTGAGCCGGGACCTCAGTTCTTC
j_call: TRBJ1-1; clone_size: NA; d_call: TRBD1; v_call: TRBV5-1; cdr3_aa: CASSFSPGQGGEAFF; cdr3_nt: TGCGCCAGCAGCTTCTCCCCGGGACAGGGCGGTGAAGCTTTCTTT
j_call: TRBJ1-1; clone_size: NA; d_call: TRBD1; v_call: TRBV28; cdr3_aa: CASSSRGHPNTEAFF; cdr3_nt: TGTGCCAGCAGTTCCAGGGGGCATCCGAACACTGAAGCTTTCTTT
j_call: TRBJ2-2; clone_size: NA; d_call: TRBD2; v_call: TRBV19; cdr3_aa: CASMVGGSGTGELFF; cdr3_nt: TGTGCCAGTATGGTTGGCGGGAGCGGTACCGGGGAGCTGTTTTTT
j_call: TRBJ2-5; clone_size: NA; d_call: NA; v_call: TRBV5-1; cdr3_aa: CASEEGTGKGPQYF; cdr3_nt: TGCGCCAGCGAGGAGGGGACCGGGAAGGGGCCCCAGTACTTC
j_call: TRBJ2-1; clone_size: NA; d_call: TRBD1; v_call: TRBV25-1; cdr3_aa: CASIGTGAAEQFF; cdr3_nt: TGTGCCAGCATCGGGACAGGGGCGGCTGAGCAGTTCTTC
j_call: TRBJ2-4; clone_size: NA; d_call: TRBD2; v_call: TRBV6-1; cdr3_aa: CASSERASGSIIAKNIQYF; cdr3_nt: TGTGCCAGCAGTGAAAGGGCTAGCGGGAGTATCATCGCCAAAAACATTCAGTACTTC
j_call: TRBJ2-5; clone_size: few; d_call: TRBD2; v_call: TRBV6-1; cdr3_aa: CASMERGRAETQYF; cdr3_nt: TGTGCCAGCATGGAGCGGGGCCGTGCGGAGACCCAGTACTTC
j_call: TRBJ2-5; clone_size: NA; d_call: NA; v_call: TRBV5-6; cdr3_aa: CASSLAGAETQYF; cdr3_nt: TGTGCCAGCAGCTTGGCAGGGGCAGAGACCCAGTACTTC
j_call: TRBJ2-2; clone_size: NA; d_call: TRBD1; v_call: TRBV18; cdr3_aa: CASSAGTGGTGELFF; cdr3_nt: TGTGCCAGCTCGGCCGGGACAGGAGGAACCGGGGAGCTGTTTTTT
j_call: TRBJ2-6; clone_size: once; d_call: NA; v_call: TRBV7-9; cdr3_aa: CASRSTDSGANVLTF; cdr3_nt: TGTGCCAGCAGATCGACAGACTCTGGGGCCAACGTCCTGACTTTC
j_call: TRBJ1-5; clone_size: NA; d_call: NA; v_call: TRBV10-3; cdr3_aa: CAISEWNQPQHF; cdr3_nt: TGTGCCATCAGTGAGTGGAATCAGCCCCAGCATTTT
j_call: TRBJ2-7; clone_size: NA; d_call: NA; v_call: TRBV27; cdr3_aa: CASRPMGAVVSYEQYF; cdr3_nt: TGTGCCAGCAGACCCATGGGCGCTGTGGTCTCCTACGAGCAGTACTTC
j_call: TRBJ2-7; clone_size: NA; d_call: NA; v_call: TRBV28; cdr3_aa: CASKLGQTYEQYF; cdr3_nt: TGTGCCAGCAAACTCGGACAGACCTACGAGCAGTACTTC
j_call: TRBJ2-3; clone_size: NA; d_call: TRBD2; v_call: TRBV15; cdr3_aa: CATSGLAGDTQYF; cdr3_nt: TGTGCCACCAGCGGATTAGCGGGCGATACGCAGTATTTT
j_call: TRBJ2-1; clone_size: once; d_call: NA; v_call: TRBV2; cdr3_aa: CASSSGQEYNEQFF; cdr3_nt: TGTGCCAGCAGTAGCGGACAAGAGTACAATGAGCAGTTCTTC
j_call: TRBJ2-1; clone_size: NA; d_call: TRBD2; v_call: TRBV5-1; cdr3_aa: CASSYGLAGGPRDNEQFF; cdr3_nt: TGCGCCAGCAGCTACGGACTAGCGGGAGGGCCTCGCGACAATGAGCAGTTCTTC
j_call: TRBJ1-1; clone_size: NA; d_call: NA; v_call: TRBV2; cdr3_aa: CASSELTVNTEAFF; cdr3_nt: TGTGCCAGCAGTGAACTGACGGTAAACACTGAAGCTTTCTTT
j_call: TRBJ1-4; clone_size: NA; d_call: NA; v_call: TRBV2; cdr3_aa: CASSERENEKLFF; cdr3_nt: TGTGCCAGCAGTGAAAGGGAGAATGAAAAACTGTTTTTT
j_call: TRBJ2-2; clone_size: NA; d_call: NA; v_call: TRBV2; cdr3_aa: CASSETTNTGELFF; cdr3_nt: TGTGCCAGCAGTGAAACCACGAACACCGGGGAGCTGTTTTTT
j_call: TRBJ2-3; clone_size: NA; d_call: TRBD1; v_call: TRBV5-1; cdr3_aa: CASGQAIPDTQYF; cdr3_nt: TGCGCCAGCGGACAGGCGATACCAGATACGCAGTATTTT
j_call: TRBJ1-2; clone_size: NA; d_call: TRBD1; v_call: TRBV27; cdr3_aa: CASRKENRGVGYTF; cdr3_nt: TGTGCCAGCAGAAAAGAAAACAGGGGGGTAGGCTACACCTTC
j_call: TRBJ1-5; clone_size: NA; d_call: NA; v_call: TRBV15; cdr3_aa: CATSRDPPGRSNQPQHF; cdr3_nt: TGTGCCACCAGCAGAGATCCCCCGGGCCGCAGCAATCAGCCCCAGCATTTT
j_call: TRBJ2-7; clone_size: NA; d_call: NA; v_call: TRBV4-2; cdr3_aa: CASSQEPRDTYEQYF; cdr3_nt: TGTGCCAGCAGCCAGGAACCCCGGGACACCTACGAGCAGTACTTC
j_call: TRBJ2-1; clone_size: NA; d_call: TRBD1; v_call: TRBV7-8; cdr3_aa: CASTRDRNNEQFF; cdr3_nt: TGTGCCAGCACCAGGGACAGAAACAATGAGCAGTTCTTC
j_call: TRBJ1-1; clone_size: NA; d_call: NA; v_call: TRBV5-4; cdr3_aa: CASSLKQNTEAFF; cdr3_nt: TGTGCCAGCAGCTTGAAACAGAACACTGAAGCTTTCTTT
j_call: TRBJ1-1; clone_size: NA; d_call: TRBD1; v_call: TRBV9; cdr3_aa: CASSVNRGPYLNTEAFF; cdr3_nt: TGTGCCAGCAGCGTAAACAGGGGGCCTTATCTGAACACTGAAGCTTTCTTT
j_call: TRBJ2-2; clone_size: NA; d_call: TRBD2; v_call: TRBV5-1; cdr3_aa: CASSPGRADTGELFF; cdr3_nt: TGCGCCAGCAGTCCCGGGAGGGCCGACACCGGGGAGCTGTTTTTT
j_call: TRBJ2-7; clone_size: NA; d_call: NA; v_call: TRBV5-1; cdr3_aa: CASSFLGRPPYEQYF; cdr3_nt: TGCGCCAGCAGCTTCCTCGGGCGTCCCCCCTACGAGCAGTACTTC
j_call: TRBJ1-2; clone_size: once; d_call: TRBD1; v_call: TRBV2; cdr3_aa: CASRAGGSNYGYTF; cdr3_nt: TGTGCCAGCAGGGCAGGGGGCTCAAACTATGGCTACACCTTC
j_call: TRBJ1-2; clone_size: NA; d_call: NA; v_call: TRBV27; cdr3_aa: CASSLKGQGDYGYTF; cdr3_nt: TGTGCCAGCAGTTTAAAGGGGCAGGGAGACTATGGCTACACCTTC
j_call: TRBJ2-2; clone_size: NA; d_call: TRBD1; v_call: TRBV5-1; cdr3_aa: CASSGYQGAGELFF; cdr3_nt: TGCGCCAGCAGCGGATATCAGGGGGCCGGGGAGCTGTTTTTT
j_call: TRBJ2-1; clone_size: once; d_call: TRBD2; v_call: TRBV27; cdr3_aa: CASSLTRLAGSSYNEQFF; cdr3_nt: TGTGCCAGCAGTTTAACCCGACTAGCGGGCAGCTCCTACAATGAGCAGTTCTTC
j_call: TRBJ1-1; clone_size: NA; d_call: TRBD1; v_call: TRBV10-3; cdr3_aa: CAISESTGVSVDSTEAFF; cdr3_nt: TGTGCCATCAGTGAGTCGACAGGGGTCTCAGTGGATAGCACTGAAGCTTTCTTT
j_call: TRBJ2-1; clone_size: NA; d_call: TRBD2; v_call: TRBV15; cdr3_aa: CATSRDRSLGRGDYNEQFF; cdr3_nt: TGTGCCACCAGCAGAGATCGGTCGTTGGGGCGGGGGGACTACAATGAGCAGTTCTTC